This T cell receptor (beta chain) was identified in a study of T cell responses to AZD1222 COVID-19 vaccine. V gave up 4 bases and J gave up 3 bases; unmatched junction bases: 14. The germline V gene encodes CDR1 PRHDT and CDR2 FYEKMQ (reference sequence). This CDR3 has 18 residues. Produced via immunoSEQ multiplex PCR; TCRdb's table is partial and in-frame only. The table has 130,000 or so clones, around 86% seen once. The sample here was peripheral blood, taken 28 days after the second AZD1222 dose. The TCR originated in an adult who received the AZD1222 COVID-19 vaccine. This rearrangement joins TRBV13 to TRBJ2-3, with 9 bases fitting TRBD2. CDR3 amino acids: CASSSPRAGGPRTDTQYF. In nucleotides, the CDR3 is TGTGCCAGCAGCTCCCCGCGGGCGGGGGGGCCTAGGACAGATACGCAGTATTTT.